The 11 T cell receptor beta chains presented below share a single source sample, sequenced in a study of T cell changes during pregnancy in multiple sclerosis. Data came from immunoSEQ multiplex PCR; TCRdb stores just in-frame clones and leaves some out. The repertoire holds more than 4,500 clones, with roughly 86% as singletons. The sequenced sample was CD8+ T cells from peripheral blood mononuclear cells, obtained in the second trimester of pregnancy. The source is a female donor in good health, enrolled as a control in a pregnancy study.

CDR3 coding DNA: TGTGCCAGCAGTGGCCTCTCCTACAATGAGCAGTTCTTC. This encodes CASSGLSYNEQFF. The rearrangement joins TRBV6-6 to TRBJ2-1, with D hard to call. V was trimmed by 5 bases and J by 0 bases, leaving 5 bases between them. In germline, CDR1 is MNHNY, CDR2 SVGAGI (reference sequence). The CDR3 sequence is 13 residues long.

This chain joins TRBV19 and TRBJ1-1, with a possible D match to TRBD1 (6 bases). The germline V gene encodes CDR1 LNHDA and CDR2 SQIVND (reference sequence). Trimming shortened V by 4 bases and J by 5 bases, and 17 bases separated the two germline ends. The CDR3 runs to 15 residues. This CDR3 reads CASSTTYRVVTEAFF. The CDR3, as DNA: TGTGCCAGTAGTACGACGTACAGGGTCGTGACTGAAGCTTTCTTT.

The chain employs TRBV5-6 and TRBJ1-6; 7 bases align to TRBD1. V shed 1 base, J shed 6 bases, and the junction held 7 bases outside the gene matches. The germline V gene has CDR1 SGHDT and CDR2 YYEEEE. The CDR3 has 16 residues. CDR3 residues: CASSLNRGSGNSPLHF. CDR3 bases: TGTGCCAGCAGCTTGAACAGGGGATCGGGTAATTCACCCCTCCACTTT.

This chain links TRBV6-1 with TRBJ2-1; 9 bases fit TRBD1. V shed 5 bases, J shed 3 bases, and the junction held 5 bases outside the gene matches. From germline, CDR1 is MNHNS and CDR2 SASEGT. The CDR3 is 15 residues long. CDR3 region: CASSPTGGSYNEQFF. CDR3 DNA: TGTGCCAGCAGTCCGACAGGGGGAAGCTACAATGAGCAGTTCTTC.

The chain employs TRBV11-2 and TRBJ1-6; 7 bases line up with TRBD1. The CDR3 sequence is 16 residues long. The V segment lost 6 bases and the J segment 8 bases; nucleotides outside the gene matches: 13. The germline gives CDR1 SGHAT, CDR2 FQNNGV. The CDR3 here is CASSQRPGGGYSPLHF. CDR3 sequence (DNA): TGTGCCAGCAGTCAAAGACCAGGGGGAGGTTATTCACCCCTCCACTTT.

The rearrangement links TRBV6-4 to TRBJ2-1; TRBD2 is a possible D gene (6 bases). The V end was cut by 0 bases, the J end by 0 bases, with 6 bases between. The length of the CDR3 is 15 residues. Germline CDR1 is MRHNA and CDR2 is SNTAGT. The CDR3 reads CASSDSSGSYNEQFF. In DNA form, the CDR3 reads TGTGCCAGCAGTGACTCTAGCGGCTCCTACAATGAGCAGTTCTTC.

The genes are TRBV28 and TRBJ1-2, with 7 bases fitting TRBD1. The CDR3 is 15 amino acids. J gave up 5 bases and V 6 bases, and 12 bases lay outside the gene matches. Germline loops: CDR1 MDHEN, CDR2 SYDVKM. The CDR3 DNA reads TGTGCCAGCAGGGAGGTCGAGGGGGCAGGATATGGCTACACCTTC. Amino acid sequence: CASREVEGAGYGYTF.

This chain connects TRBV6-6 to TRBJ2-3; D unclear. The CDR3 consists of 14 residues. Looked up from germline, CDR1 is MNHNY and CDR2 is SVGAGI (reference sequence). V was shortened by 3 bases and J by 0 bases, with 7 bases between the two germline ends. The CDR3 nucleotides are TGTGCCAGCAGTTATGTGACTAGCACAGATACGCAGTATTTT. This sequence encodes CASSYVTSTDTQYF.

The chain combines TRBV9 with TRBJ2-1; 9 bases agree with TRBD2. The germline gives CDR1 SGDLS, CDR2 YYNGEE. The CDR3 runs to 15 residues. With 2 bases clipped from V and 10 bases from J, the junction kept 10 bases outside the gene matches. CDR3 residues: CASSVPSGARGEQFF. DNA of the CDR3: TGTGCCAGCAGCGTCCCTAGCGGGGCAAGGGGGGAGCAGTTCTTC.

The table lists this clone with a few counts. The CDR3 loop reads CASSLGVEQFF. The CDR3 DNA reads as TGTGCCAGCAGTTTAGGAGTTGAGCAGTTCTTC. This chain uses TRBV28 with TRBJ2-1; D ambiguous. The CDR3 is 11 residues long. V lost 2 bases, J lost 9 bases, and 5 bases lay in between. From germline, CDR1 is MDHEN and CDR2 SYDVKM.

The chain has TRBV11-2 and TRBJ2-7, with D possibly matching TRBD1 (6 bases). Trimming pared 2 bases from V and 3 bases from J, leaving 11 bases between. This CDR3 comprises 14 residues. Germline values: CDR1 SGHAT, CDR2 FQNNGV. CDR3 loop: CASSLNRVNYEQYF. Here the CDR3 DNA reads TGTGCCAGCAGCTTAAACAGGGTTAACTACGAGCAGTACTTC.